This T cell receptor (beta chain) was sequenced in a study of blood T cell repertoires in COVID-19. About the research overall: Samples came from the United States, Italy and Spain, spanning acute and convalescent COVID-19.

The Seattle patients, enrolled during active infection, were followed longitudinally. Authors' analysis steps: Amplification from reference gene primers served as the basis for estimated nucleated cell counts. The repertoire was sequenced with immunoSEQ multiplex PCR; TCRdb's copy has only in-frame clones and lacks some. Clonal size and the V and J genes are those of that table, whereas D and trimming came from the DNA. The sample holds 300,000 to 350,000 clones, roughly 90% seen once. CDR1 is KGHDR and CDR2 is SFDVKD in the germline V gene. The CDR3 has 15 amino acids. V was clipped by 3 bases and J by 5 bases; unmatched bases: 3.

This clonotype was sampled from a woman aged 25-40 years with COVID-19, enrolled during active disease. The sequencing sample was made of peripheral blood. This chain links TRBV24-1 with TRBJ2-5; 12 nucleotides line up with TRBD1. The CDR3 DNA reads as TGTGCCACCAGTGATGGGACAGGGGGCTTTGAGACCCAGTACTTC. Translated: CATSDGTGGFETQYF.